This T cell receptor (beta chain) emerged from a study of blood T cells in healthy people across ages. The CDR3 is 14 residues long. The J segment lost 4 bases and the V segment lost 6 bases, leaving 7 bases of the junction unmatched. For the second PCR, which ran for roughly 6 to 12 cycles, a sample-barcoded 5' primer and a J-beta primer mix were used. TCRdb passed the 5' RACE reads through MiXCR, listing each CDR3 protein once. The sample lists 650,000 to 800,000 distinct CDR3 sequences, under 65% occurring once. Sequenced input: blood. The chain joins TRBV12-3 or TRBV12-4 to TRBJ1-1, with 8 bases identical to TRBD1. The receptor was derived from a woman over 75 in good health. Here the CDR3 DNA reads TGTGCCAGCAGGCCGACAGGGGTGGTCACTGAAGCTTTCTTT. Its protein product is CASRPTGVVTEAFF.